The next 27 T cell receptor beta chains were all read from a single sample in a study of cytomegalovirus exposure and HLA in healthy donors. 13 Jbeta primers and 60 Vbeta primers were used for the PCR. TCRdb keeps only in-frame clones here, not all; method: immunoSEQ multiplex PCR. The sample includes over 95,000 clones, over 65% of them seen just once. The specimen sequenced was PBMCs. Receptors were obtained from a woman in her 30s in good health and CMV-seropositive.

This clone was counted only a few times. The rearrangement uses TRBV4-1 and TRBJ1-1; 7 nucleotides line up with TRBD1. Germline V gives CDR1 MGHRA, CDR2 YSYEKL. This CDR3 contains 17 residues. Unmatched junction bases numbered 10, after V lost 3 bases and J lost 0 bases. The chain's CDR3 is CASSHDRTGGMNTEAFF. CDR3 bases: TGCGCCAGCAGCCACGATAGGACAGGAGGAATGAACACTGAAGCTTTCTTT.

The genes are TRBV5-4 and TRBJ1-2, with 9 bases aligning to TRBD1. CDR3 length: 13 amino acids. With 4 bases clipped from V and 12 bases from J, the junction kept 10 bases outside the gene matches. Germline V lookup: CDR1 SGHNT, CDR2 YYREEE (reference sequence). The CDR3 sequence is CASSPFTGGIDTF. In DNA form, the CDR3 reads TGTGCCAGCAGCCCCTTCACAGGGGGCATTGACACCTTC.

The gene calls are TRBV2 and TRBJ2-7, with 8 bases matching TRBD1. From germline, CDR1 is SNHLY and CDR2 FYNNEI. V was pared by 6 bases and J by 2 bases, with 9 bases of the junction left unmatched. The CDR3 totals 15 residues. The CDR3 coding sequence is TGTGCCAGCAGGCAACAGGGGGTAAAACCCTACGAGCAGTACTTC. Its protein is CASRQQGVKPYEQYF.

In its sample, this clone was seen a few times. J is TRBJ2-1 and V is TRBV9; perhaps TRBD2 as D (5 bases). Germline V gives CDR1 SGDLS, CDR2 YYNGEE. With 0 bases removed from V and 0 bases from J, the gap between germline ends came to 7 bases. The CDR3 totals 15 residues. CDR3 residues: CASSVVATSYNEQFF. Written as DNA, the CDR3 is TGTGCCAGCAGCGTAGTAGCGACCTCCTACAATGAGCAGTTCTTC. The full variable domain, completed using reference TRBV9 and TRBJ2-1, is DSGVTQTPKHLITATGQRVTLRCSPRSGDLSVYWYQQSLDQGLQFLIQYYNGEERAKGNILERFSAQQFPDLHSELNLSSLELGDSALYFCASSVVATSYNEQFFGPGTRLTVL.

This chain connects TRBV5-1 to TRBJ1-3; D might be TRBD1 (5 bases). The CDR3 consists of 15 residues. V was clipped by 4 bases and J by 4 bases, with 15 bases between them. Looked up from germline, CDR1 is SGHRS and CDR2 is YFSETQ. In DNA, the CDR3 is TGCGCCAGCAGCGGGGCAACCTTGGCGGGAAACACCATATATTTT. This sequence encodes CASSGATLAGNTIYF.

In DNA, the CDR3 is TGTGCCAGTAGTCTGACTTACTCCTACGAGCAGTACTTC. Translating it yields CASSLTYSYEQYF. The chain has TRBV19 and TRBJ2-7; the D is unclear. Germline CDR1 reads LNHDA; CDR2 reads SQIVND (reference sequence). The CDR3 covers 13 residues. V was cut by 5 bases and J by 0 bases, with 8 bases left in between.

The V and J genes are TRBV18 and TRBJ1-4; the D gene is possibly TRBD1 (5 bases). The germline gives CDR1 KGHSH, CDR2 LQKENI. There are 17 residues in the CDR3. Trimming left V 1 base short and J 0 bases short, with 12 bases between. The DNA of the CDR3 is TGTGCCAGCTCACCACGGGGCGTACAGGCAACTAATGAAAAACTGTTTTTT. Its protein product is CASSPRGVQATNEKLFF.

The CDR3, as DNA: TGTGCCTGGAGGAGGACAAACACCGGGGAGCTGTTTTTT. Translated: CAWRRTNTGELFF. The chain has TRBV30 and TRBJ2-2; weak D call: TRBD1 (5 bases). The V gene's germline CDR1 is GTSNPN and CDR2 SVGIG (reference sequence). CDR3 length: 13 residues. Trimming shortened V by 3 bases and J by 2 bases, and 7 bases separated the two germline ends.

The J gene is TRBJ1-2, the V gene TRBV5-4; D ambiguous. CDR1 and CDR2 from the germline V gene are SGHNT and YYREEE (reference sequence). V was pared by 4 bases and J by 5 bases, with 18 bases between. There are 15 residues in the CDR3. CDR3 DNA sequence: TGTGCCAGCAGCCCAATTGGGGAGGCAAGTTATGGCTACACCTTC. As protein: CASSPIGEASYGYTF.

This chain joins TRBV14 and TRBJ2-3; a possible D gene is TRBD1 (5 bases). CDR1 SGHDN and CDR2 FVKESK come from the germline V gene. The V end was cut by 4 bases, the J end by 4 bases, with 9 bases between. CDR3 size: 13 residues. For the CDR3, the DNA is TGTGCCAGCAGCCTACCCAGGGCAGATACGCAGTATTTT. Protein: CASSLPRADTQYF.

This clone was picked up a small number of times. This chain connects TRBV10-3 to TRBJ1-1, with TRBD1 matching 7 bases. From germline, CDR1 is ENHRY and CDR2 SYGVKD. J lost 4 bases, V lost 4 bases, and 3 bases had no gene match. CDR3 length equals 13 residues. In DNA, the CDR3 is TGTGCCATCAGTGGGGACAGATTCACTGAAGCTTTCTTT. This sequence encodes CAISGDRFTEAFF.

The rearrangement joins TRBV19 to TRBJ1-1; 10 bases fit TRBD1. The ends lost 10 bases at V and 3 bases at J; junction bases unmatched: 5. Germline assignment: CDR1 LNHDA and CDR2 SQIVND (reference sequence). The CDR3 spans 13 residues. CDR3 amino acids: CATRDRGDTEAFF. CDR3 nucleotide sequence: TGTGCCACTCGGGACAGGGGCGACACTGAAGCTTTCTTT.

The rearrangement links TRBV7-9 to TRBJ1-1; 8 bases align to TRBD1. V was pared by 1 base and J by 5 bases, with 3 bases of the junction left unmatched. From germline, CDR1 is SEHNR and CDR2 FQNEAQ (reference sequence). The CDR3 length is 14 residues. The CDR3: CASSLDRGYTEAFF. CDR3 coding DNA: TGTGCCAGCAGCTTAGACAGGGGGTATACTGAAGCTTTCTTT.

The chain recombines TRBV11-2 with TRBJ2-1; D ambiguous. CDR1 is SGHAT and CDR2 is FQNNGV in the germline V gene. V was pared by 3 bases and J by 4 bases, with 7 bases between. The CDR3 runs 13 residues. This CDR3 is CASSFQAYNEQFF. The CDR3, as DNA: TGTGCCAGCAGCTTTCAGGCGTACAATGAGCAGTTCTTC.

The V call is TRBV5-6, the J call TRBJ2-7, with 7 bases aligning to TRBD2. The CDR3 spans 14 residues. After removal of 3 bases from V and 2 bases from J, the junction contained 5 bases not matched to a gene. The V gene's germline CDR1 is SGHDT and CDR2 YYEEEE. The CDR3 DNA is TGTGCCAGCAGCTCTAGCGGATTAACCTACGAGCAGTACTTC. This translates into CASSSSGLTYEQYF.

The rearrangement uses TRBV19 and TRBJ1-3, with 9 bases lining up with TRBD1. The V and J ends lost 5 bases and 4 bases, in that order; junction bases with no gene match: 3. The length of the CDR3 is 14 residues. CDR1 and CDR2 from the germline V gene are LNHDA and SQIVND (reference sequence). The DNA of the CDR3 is TGTGCCAGTAGTGGGACAGGGTCCGGAAACACCATATATTTT. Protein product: CASSGTGSGNTIYF.

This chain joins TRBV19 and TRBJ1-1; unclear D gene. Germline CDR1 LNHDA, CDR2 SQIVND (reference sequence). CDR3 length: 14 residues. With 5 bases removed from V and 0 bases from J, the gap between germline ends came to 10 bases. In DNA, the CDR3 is TGTGCCAGTAGTTGGGCACAGATGAACACTGAAGCTTTCTTT. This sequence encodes CASSWAQMNTEAFF. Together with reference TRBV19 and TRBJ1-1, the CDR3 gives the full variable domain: DGGITQSPKYLFRKEGQNVTLSCEQNLNHDAMYWYRQDPGQGLRLIYYSQIVNDFQKGDIAEGYSVSREKKESFPLTVTSAQKNPTAFYLCASSWAQMNTEAFFGQGTRLTVV.

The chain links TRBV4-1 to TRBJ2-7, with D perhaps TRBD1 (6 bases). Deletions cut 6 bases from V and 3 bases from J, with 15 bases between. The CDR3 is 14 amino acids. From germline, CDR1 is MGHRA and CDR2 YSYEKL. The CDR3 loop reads CASSRPGQSYEQYF. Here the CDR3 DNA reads TGCGCCAGCAGTCGACCGGGACAAAGCTACGAGCAGTACTTC.

CDR3 sequence: CASSLVGLPWDEQFF. DNA of the CDR3: TGTGCCAGCAGCTTAGTAGGACTACCCTGGGATGAGCAGTTCTTC. The chain employs TRBV7-9 and TRBJ2-1, with D tentatively TRBD2 (6 bases). This CDR3 comprises 15 residues. Trimming pared 1 base from V and 8 bases from J, leaving 15 bases between. Germline CDR1 reads SEHNR; CDR2 reads FQNEAQ (reference sequence).

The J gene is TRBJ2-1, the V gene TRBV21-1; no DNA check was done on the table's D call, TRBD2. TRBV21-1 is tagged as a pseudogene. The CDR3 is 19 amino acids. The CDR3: CASPTPGQGKSGRANEQFF. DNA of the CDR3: TGTGCCAGCCCTACACCGGGACAGGGGAAGAGCGGGAGGGCCAATGAGCAGTTCTTC.

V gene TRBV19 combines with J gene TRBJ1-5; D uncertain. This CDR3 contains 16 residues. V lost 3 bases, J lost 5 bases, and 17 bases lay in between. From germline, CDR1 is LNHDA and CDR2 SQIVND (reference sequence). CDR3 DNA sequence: TGTGCCAGTAGTATCCCGCCAGATCGGGTTGATCAGCCCCAGCATTTT. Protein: CASSIPPDRVDQPQHF.

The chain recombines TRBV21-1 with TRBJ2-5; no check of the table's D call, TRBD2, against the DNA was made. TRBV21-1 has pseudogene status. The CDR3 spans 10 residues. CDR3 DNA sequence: TGTGCCCCGGGGGGAGAGACCCAGTACTTC. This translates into CAPGGETQYF.

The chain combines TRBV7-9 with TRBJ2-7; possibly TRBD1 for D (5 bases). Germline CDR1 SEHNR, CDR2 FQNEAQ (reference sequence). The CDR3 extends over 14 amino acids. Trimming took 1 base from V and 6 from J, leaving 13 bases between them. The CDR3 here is CASSLDSTEFEQYF. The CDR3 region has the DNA TGTGCCAGCAGCTTAGATTCGACAGAATTCGAGCAGTACTTC.

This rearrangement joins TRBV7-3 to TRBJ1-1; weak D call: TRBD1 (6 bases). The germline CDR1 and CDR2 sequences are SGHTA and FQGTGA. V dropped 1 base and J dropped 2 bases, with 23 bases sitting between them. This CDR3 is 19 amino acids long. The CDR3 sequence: CASSLNTLSFGQRNTEAFF. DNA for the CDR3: TGTGCCAGCAGCTTAAACACCTTGTCTTTTGGACAGAGAAACACTGAAGCTTTCTTT.

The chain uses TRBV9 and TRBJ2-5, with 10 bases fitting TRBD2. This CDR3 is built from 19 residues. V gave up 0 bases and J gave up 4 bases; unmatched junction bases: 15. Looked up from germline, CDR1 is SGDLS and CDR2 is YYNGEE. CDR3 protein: CASSVGASGRGGGIETQYF. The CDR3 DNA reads TGTGCCAGCAGCGTAGGTGCTAGCGGGAGAGGTGGTGGGATAGAGACCCAGTACTTC.

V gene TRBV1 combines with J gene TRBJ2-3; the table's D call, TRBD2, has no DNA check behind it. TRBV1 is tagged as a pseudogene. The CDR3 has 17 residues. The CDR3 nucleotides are TGCACCAGCAGCCAAGACGACGAGGGCACTAGCACAGATACGCAGTATTTT. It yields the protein CTSSQDDEGTSTDTQYF.

The CDR3 nucleotides read TGTGCCAGCAGCTTTGGGACTACCGAGGGGGATACGCAGTATTTT. Its translation is CASSFGTTEGDTQYF. This sequence joins TRBV5-6 and TRBJ2-3; TRBD2 agrees at 7 bases. The V and J ends lost 2 bases and 6 bases, in that order; junction bases with no gene match: 9. The CDR3 has 15 residues. Looked up from germline, CDR1 is SGHDT and CDR2 is YYEEEE.